The 4 T cell receptor beta chains listed next were all sequenced from one sample in a study of kidney transplant recipient with SARS-CoV-2 infection. TCRdb re-analysed the reads in MiXCR, keeping a single row per CDR3 protein. The repertoire holds approximately 240,000 distinct CDR3 sequences, with around 26% as singletons. The sample here was a blood sample, taken at baseline and on roughly day 110 from a kidney transplant recipient. The receptor set was obtained from a male patient between 25 and 39 years old who had COVID-19 and was a kidney transplant recipient. A subset of T cells may come from the graft donor.

This clonotype was picked up many times. V usage is TRBV5-1 and J usage is TRBJ2-3, with D tentatively TRBD1 or TRBD2 (5 bases each). This CDR3 region has 13 residues. CDR1 and CDR2 (germline): SGHRS, YFSETQ. V was trimmed by 6 bases and J by 3 bases, leaving 11 bases between them. The CDR3 DNA follows: TGCGCCAGCAACTGGGGGTCTACAGATACGCAGTATTTT. Protein product: CASNWGSTDTQYF.

This clonotype was counted many times. This chain joins TRBV7-7 and TRBJ1-2; D not certain. Germline assignment: CDR1 SSHAT and CDR2 FNYEAQ (reference sequence). Trimming stripped 5 bases from V and 4 bases from J, with 23 bases between. The CDR3 consists of 17 residues. The CDR3 protein is CASSLGFKCRKTYGYTF. The CDR3 DNA follows: TGTGCCAGCAGCCTTGGCTTTAAGTGCCGAAAGACCTATGGCTACACCTTC. Together with reference TRBV7-7 and TRBJ1-2, the CDR3 gives the full variable domain: GAGVSQSPRYKVTKRGQDVTLRCDPISSHATLYWYQQALGQGPEFLTYFNYEAQPDKSGLPSDRFSAERPEGSISTLTIQRTEQRDSAMYRCASSLGFKCRKTYGYTFGSGTRLTVV.

Only a few counts were recorded for this clonotype. The J gene is TRBJ2-2, the V gene TRBV7-2; D is possibly TRBD2 (6 bases). The V gene's germline CDR1 is SGHTA and CDR2 FQGNSA. The CDR3 has 16 residues. Trimming removed 5 bases at V and 1 base at J, with 14 bases between. The CDR3 spells CASSPPLGGNTGELFF. In DNA form, the CDR3 reads TGTGCCAGCAGCCCTCCTTTGGGGGGGAACACCGGGGAGCTGTTTTTT.

Comment on this clonotype: A much larger clone lies one base from this, so it may be a read error. This chain joins TRBV6-8 and TRBJ1-2; tentatively, D is TRBD1 (5 bases). V gave up 5 bases and J gave up 4 bases, with 23 bases separating them. The CDR3 runs 17 residues. Germline V gene lookup returns CDR1 MNHGY and CDR2 SAAAGT. CDR3 coding DNA: TGTGCCAGCAGTAAGACGGGACGCTCTAGAAGGACCTATGGCTACACCTTC. It encodes CASSKTGRSRRTYGYTF.